These 5 T cell receptor beta chains were sequenced from one sample in a study of long-term antiretroviral therapy in people with HIV. The authors ran the immunoSEQ assay, v3.0, at survey level. The repertoire was sequenced with immunoSEQ multiplex PCR; TCRdb's copy has only in-frame clones and lacks some. Of some 35,000 clones listed, 70% to 90% are singletons. Sequenced material: unsorted PBMCs, taken 2.2 years after starting antiretroviral therapy. Receptor source: a man aged 18 to 30 with HIV.

Only a few counts were recorded for this clone. The rearrangement links TRBV30 to TRBJ1-5; D is ambiguous. The V gene lost 2 bases and the J gene lost 1 base, with 6 bases spanning the gap. The germline V gene has CDR1 GTSNPN and CDR2 SVGIG (reference sequence). This CDR3 has 13 residues. The CDR3 spells CAWSLGSNQPQHF. For the CDR3, the DNA is TGTGCCTGGAGTCTGGGGAGCAATCAGCCCCAGCATTTT. The whole variable domain, remainder taken from reference TRBV30 and TRBJ1-5, is SQTIHQWPATLVQPVGSPLSLECTVEGTSNPNLYWYRQAAGRGLQLLFYSVGIGQISSEVPQNLSASRPQDRQFILSSKKLLLSDSGFYLCAWSLGSNQPQHFGDGTRLSIL.

The V and J genes are TRBV5-1 and TRBJ2-7, with a tentative D call TRBD2 (6 bases). The V and J ends lost 3 bases and 5 bases respectively, with 24 bases between them. Germline CDR1 reads SGHRS; CDR2 reads YFSETQ. The CDR3 totals 17 residues. The DNA for the CDR3 is TGCGCCAGCAGCTCTCATCCGGGAGCTATGGGTATGGACGAGCAGTACTTC. Translated: CASSSHPGAMGMDEQYF.

This clone was seen a single time. V usage is TRBV5-1 and J usage is TRBJ2-5; a possible D gene is TRBD2 (5 bases). CDR1 is SGHRS and CDR2 is YFSETQ in the germline V gene. The CDR3 totals 13 residues. The ends were cut back, 2 bases at V and 4 bases at J, with 9 bases in the middle. The CDR3 DNA reads as TGCGCCAGCAGCTTAATGCGGGCAGAGACCCAGTACTTC. Protein product: CASSLMRAETQYF.

The rearrangement links TRBV28 to TRBJ1-4, with D perhaps matching TRBD1 (6 bases). Per germline, CDR1 MDHEN and CDR2 SYDVKM. This CDR3 has 14 amino acids. V was clipped by 7 bases and J by 1 base, with 10 bases between them. CDR3: CASMRGQTNEKLFF. For the CDR3, the DNA is TGTGCCAGCATGCGGGGACAAACTAATGAAAAACTGTTTTTT.

The V gene is TRBV19, the J gene TRBJ2-2; D unresolved. Trimming removed 6 bases at V and 6 bases at J, with 8 bases between. CDR1 LNHDA and CDR2 SQIVND come from the germline V gene (reference sequence). The CDR3 extends over 12 amino acids. CDR3 sequence reads: CASSRKPGELFF. The CDR3 DNA reads as TGTGCCAGTAGCAGGAAACCCGGGGAGCTGTTTTTT.